This TCR beta chain was identified in a study of OX40 agonist ivuxolimab in advanced cancers. Study details: The patients received ivuxolimab by intravenous route every 2 weeks at 0.01 to 10 mg/kg. Previous treatment with anti-PD-1, anti-PD-L1 or anti-CTLA-4 therapy was allowed; 40% had received some. General study points: Clonal expansion from baseline to week 6 occurred in both CD4+ and CD8+ T cells.

Sequencing used immunoSEQ multiplex PCR; TCRdb keeps in-frame clones, though not all of them. The sample carries about 78,000 clones, approximately 88% recorded once. The CDR3 is made up of 16 amino acids. In germline, CDR1 is SGHAT, CDR2 FQNNGV. The V gene lost 5 bases and the J gene lost 4 bases, with 20 bases spanning the gap. Of note for this clone: Its antigen is not identified.

The TCR originated in an adult with an advanced solid tumor such as melanoma, head and neck, liver or kidney cancer. Sequenced here: CD4+ or CD8+ T cells sorted from blood, sampled in a trial of the OX40 agonist ivuxolimab. This chain joins TRBV11-2 and TRBJ1-1; D might be TRBD1 (5 bases). The CDR3 sequence: CASSRRTWGGTTEAFF. DNA for the CDR3: TGTGCCAGCAGCCGCCGGACTTGGGGGGGGACCACTGAAGCTTTCTTT.